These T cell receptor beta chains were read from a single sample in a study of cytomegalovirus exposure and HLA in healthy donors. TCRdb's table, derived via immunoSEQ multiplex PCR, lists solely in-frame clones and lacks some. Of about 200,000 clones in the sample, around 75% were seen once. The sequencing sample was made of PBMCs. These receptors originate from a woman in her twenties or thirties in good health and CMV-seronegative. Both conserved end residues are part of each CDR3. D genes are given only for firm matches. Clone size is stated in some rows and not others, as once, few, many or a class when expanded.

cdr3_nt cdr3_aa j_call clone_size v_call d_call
TGTGCCAGCAGCCAGACTCATTCGTCTGGCGGCTACGAGCAGTACTTC CASSQTHSSGGYEQYF TRBJ2-7 - TRBV4-2 -
TGTGCCAGCAGGGCCCGGGGGGGGCGAGGGAACACTGAAGCTTTCTTT CASRARGGRGNTEAFF TRBJ1-1 - TRBV2 -
TGTGCCAGCAGTTACTCAAGGGGGCAGGGAGAGACCCAGTACTTC CASSYSRGQGETQYF TRBJ2-5 - TRBV6-6 TRBD1
TGTGCCTGGAGTACAGGGGCCTACTATGGCTACACCTTC CAWSTGAYYGYTF TRBJ1-2 - TRBV30 TRBD1
TGTGCCAGCAGTTTTTGGCGGCGCTCCTACAATGAGCAGTTCTTC CASSFWRRSYNEQFF TRBJ2-1 - TRBV27 -
TGTGCCAGCAGCGTAGGGACAGGGGGCATATCCTACAATGAGCAGTTCTTC CASSVGTGGISYNEQFF TRBJ2-1 few TRBV9 TRBD1
TGTGCCAGCAGCTTTATTTCAGATACGCAGTATTTT CASSFISDTQYF TRBJ2-3 - TRBV5-4 -
TGTGCCAGCGCTATGGCTAGCGGGCGGGGCGGGGAGCTGTTTTTT CASAMASGRGGELFF TRBJ2-2 - TRBV6-5 TRBD2
TGTGCCTGGAGTGTATCGGGATCCCAGTACTTC CAWSVSGSQYF TRBJ2-5 once TRBV30 -
TGTGCCAGCAGCACGGGAGATGCGGACCGCGGGTTCGAGCAGTACTTC CASSTGDADRGFEQYF TRBJ2-7 - TRBV5-6 -
TGTGCCAGCAATCCTACGGGGTTTGCCCCGAACACTGAAGCTTTCTTT CASNPTGFAPNTEAFF TRBJ1-1 - TRBV2 -
TGTGCCAGCAGTTACGCGGCCGGCATCTTTAACTATGGCTACACCTTC CASSYAAGIFNYGYTF TRBJ1-2 few TRBV6-5 -
TGCAGCGGGGGGCGCAGCTCCTACGAGCAGTACTTC CSGGRSSYEQYF TRBJ2-7 - TRBV29-1 -
TGTGCCAGCAAATTTGGTGTGACAGGGGGCGTGAGGGAGACCCAGTACTTC CASKFGVTGGVRETQYF TRBJ2-5 - TRBV2 TRBD1
TGTGCCAGCAGCGTTAGCGGGACAGGGGTTCGGGAGCAGTACTTC CASSVSGTGVREQYF TRBJ2-7 - TRBV7-2 TRBD1
TGTGCCAGCAGCCTACAGGCCTGGGGTGAAAAACTGTTTTTT CASSLQAWGEKLFF TRBJ1-4 - TRBV2 -
TGTGCCAGCAGCAACAGGGGTGTCTATGGCTACACCTTC CASSNRGVYGYTF TRBJ1-2 - TRBV28 TRBD1
TGTGCCAGCAGTCCCCGGACAGGCCGAATTGAAGCTTTCTTT CASSPRTGRIEAFF TRBJ1-1 - TRBV6-1 TRBD1
TGTGCCAGCAGCCCTGGGACAGCAGCTAACTATGGCTACACCTTC CASSPGTAANYGYTF TRBJ1-2 once TRBV11-2 TRBD1
TGTGCCAGCAGTTTATTTAGCGGATACAATGAGCAGTTCTTC CASSLFSGYNEQFF TRBJ2-1 - TRBV27 -
TGTGCTAGTGGTTTGGTTAACAGGGGGAAGAACACTGAAGCTTTCTTT CASGLVNRGKNTEAFF TRBJ1-1 - TRBV12-5 TRBD1
TGTGCCAGCAGCTTCCTAGCGAGGAGCTCCTACAATGAGCAGTTCTTC CASSFLARSSYNEQFF TRBJ2-1 - TRBV11-2 -
TGCGCCAGCACCGAGGGACTAGCGGGAGGTTATGAGCAGTTCTTC CASTEGLAGGYEQFF TRBJ2-1 - TRBV10-1 TRBD2
TGTGCCAGCAGCTTTAGGGGTGGTCCGGCGAACACTGAAGCTTTCTTT CASSFRGGPANTEAFF TRBJ1-1 - TRBV7-9 -
TGTGCCAGCAGCCAGGACGGGGGGGGCGTAACTGAAGCTTTCTTT CASSQDGGGVTEAFF TRBJ1-1 - TRBV9 -
TGTGCCAGCAGCTTAACCGGGACAGGGATTAGCACAGATACGCAGTATTTT CASSLTGTGISTDTQYF TRBJ2-3 - TRBV7-8 TRBD1
TGTGCCAGCAGCGTAGCGGGAGCGGGGTCCCAAGAGACCCAGTACTTC CASSVAGAGSQETQYF TRBJ2-5 once TRBV9 TRBD2